Listed here are 9 T cell receptor beta chains from one sample, sequenced in a study of spatial heterogeneity in lung cancer. Overall study results and limits: It was found that expanded intratumoral alpha and beta TCR counts tracked tumor mutation counts.

These receptors are not linked to any known antigen. Time point of the sample: sample taken at primary tumor resection. One entry per CDR3 protein, called by TCRdb with MiXCR from the 5' RACE reads. The repertoire has 2,000 to 3,000 distinct CDR3 sequences, around 20% of them found once; the top ten carry 9.5%. The material sequenced was lung tumor tissue, taken at surgery. The receptor source for this set is a male donor with early-stage non-small cell lung cancer.

The chain combines TRBV2 with TRBJ2-1; the match to TRBD2 covers 8 bases. Trimming took 5 bases from V and 5 from J; bases not matched to a gene: 14. CDR1 SNHLY and CDR2 FYNNEI come from the germline V gene. This CDR3 region has 17 residues. This chain's CDR3 is CASSPLAGTRRDNEQFF. The CDR3, as DNA: TGTGCCAGCAGTCCGCTCGCCGGGACTAGGCGGGACAATGAGCAGTTCTTC.

By frequency in the sample, this clonotype is medium-sized. V gene TRBV5-4 combines with J gene TRBJ2-3, with TRBD1 as a possible D gene (6 bases). This CDR3 is built from 17 residues. The V end lost 0 bases, the J end lost 0 bases, and 14 bases lay between the germline ends. Per germline, CDR1 SGHNT and CDR2 YYREEE (reference sequence). CDR3 DNA: TGTGCCAGCAGCTTGGACTCCGGGACAAGTAGCACAGATACGCAGTATTTT. This codes for CASSLDSGTSSTDTQYF.

This clonotype is termed medium-sized. V and J are TRBV5-1 and TRBJ2-1; maybe TRBD2 (7 bases). Germline-derived CDR1 and CDR2 are SGHRS and YFSETQ. This CDR3 has 14 residues. Trimming took off 0 bases at V and 9 bases at J, with 13 bases between the two ends. The CDR3 region is CASSLVEGGREQFF. CDR3 sequence (DNA): TGCGCCAGCAGCTTGGTGGAGGGGGGGCGTGAGCAGTTCTTC.

This chain links TRBV6-2 or TRBV6-3 with TRBJ2-2; no definite D call. The CDR3 sequence is 15 residues long. V was shortened by 3 bases and J by 0 bases, with 8 bases between the two germline ends. Germline CDR1 MNHEY, CDR2 SVGEGT. The CDR3 bases are TGTGCCAGCAGTTATCAGTTAGCGAACACCGGGGAGCTGTTTTTT. It specifies CASSYQLANTGELFF.

This clonotype is medium-sized by share. The chain carries TRBV11-3 and TRBJ2-2; tentatively, D is TRBD1 or TRBD2 (7 bases each). V lost 1 base to trimming and J lost 9 bases, with 18 bases between them. CDR1 and CDR2 (germline): SGHNT, YENEEA. This CDR3 contains 16 residues. The CDR3 region has the DNA TGTGCCAGCAGCTTAGGGGGGAGGGGGCCCCGCCGGGAGCTGTTTTTT. Translation: CASSLGGRGPRRELFF.

By its share, this clonotype is medium-sized. J is TRBJ2-7 and V is TRBV18; 7 positions match TRBD1. Trimming took 0 bases from V and 7 from J; bases not matched to a gene: 12. This CDR3 contains 16 residues. The germline gives CDR1 KGHSH, CDR2 LQKENI. The CDR3: CASSPPGTASTREQYF. The CDR3 DNA is TGTGCCAGCTCACCACCAGGGACAGCCAGTACGCGGGAGCAGTACTTC.

This clonotype is large (0.1 to 1%) by share. Germline and junction disagree at one end, which may indicate a read error. The rearrangement joins TRBV29-1 to TRBJ2-5, with D unresolved. The CDR3 sequence is 11 residues long. The V gene's germline CDR1 is SQVTM and CDR2 ANQGSEA. In nucleotides, the CDR3 is TGCAGCGTGGAAGCGTCGTGGACCCAGTACTTC. This translates into CSVEASWTQYF.

This clonotype occurred once. The CDR3 DNA reads TGTGCCAGCAGTTCCGCAGGCGGGGCGGGGCCCACAGATACGCAGTATTTT. This encodes CASSSAGGAGPTDTQYF. The gene calls are TRBV28 and TRBJ2-3; perhaps TRBD2 as D (6 bases). With 4 bases removed from V and 2 bases from J, the gap between germline ends came to 19 bases. The germline CDR1 and CDR2 sequences are MDHEN and SYDVKM. The CDR3 sequence is 17 residues long.

In this sample, this clonotype is medium-sized. The chain has TRBV30 and TRBJ2-6; a weak D match, TRBD1 (6 bases). The germline V gene has CDR1 GTSNPN and CDR2 SVGIG (reference sequence). Trimming stripped 1 base from V and 0 bases from J, with 16 bases between. The CDR3 has 18 amino acids. CDR3 coding DNA: TGTGCCTGGAGTGCGGACAGTTTTTCGACCTCTGGGGCCAACGTCCTGACTTTC. Protein product: CAWSADSFSTSGANVLTF.